This entry describes one TCR beta chain. This clonotype came up a few times. Its antigen specificity is not known. Base-call qualities are not available, and no considerably larger clone is one nucleotide away. The data are from a study of blood T cells in healthy people across ages (dated by TCRdb to between 2014 and 2017). Notes on the research overall: Template switching captured roughly one uniquely barcoded TCR beta cDNA molecule per two T cells in model experiments. Age-related changes in TCR beta repertoire diversity were measured in the study by deep sequencing normalized with unique cDNA molecular identifiers. The donors were divided into four age groups: young (average approximately 17 years), middle-aged (roughly 42), aged (around 67) and long-lived (82). To avoid experimental bias, donors of different ages were distributed randomly across sequencing lanes. For two donors (one aged 18 to 30 and one aged 80 or older), the study analyzed two additional independent replicas of 1 million unique cDNA reads from the same blood draw.

What the study reported, not specific to this receptor: Donor CMV infection status was unknown, potentially confounding age-related changes in expanded clonotypes. Compared with the aged group, the long-lived group had more naive CD4+ T cells, fewer expanded clones and increased TCR diversity, a pattern suggesting age selection. A strong correlation was found between observed TCR beta diversity and the percentage of naive T cells measured by flow cytometry. Estimates of total diversity from one million sequenced T cells were regarded as lower bounds and underestimates. As age increased, observed TCR beta diversity per million T cells dropped in a roughly linear way, and a significant reduction was already evident by age 40. Bulk unsorted PBMC profiling prevented conclusive comparison of naive and antigen-experienced compartments.

Donors were 39 systemically healthy Caucasian individuals from Russia aged 6 to 90 years. Approximately 10 milliliters of peripheral blood were collected from each donor into EDTA-treated Vacutainer tubes. Ficoll-Paque density-gradient centrifugation was used to isolate PBMCs, with at least 6.5 million obtained per sample. Total RNA was extracted from PBMCs with Trizol reagent, with at least 6 micrograms obtained per sample. For every donor, flow cytometry on a PBMC aliquot measured the percentage of naive CD45RAhigh/CD27high T cells. The method was 5' RACE. These reads were obtained on an Illumina HiSeq 2500. A second PCR of roughly 7 to 12 cycles was performed with a sample-barcoded 5' primer and a J-beta primer mix. Each TCR beta cDNA molecule received a unique molecular identifier from a template-switch 5' adaptor carrying 12 random nucleotides. At least 2.5 million CDR3-containing paired-end reads were obtained from each sample. The Mint cDNA synthesis kit, primed by a TRBC-specific oligonucleotide, was used to synthesize first-strand cDNA from all RNA. Following uracil-DNA glycosylase treatment, all cDNA underwent a first 18-cycle PCR with the universal primers M1SS and BC2_uni_R. In the authors' own workflow: For normalization, 1 million high-quality reads were randomly selected from each sample, with every read carrying a distinct molecular identifier. Instead of being binned into consensus sequences, reads that shared molecular identifiers were thrown out. MiTCR, with a Q25 quality threshold and the strictest error-elimination algorithm, was used for CDR3 identification, clonotype clustering and error correction. A nonparametric unseen species model using Euler transformation provided a lower-bound estimate of total TCR beta diversity. TCRdb reprocessed the public reads (quality trimming at Q25 with fastp, clone calling with MiXCR) and kept in-frame beta chains. Rows with one shared CDR3 protein collapse into an entry with the most common genes and DNA. TCRdb's processing, not the study's, gives the V and J calls here. For this sample there are approximately 1.5 million distinct CDR3 sequences; 30% to 35% appear just once. The top ten constitute roughly 10% of the sample.

The junction shows trimming of 7 bases on V and 4 bases on J, plus 17 bases between the germline ends. The CDR3 starts with the cysteine, ends with the phenylalanine, and has 16 residues. The DNA shown is the 48-base CDR3, in frame from base 1. CDR1 MDHEN and CDR2 SYDVKM were looked up in the germline V gene. The sequence links TRBV28 to TRBJ2-6, with the D gene not confidently named. This sequence was found in a woman under 40 in good health. The specimen sequenced was blood. The CDR3 here reads CASKGEWSPGANVLTF. Read as DNA, the sequence is TGTGCCAGCAAGGGCGAGTGGAGTCCCGGGGCCAACGTCCTGACTTTC.